The 21 T cell receptor beta chains below were found in one sample sequenced in a study of radiotherapy plus CTLA-4 blockade in lung cancer. Measured with immunoSEQ multiplex PCR; TCRdb has only the in-frame clones, and not every one. The table includes over 85,000 clones, 82% detected once. The sample was peripheral blood, taken from a patient treated with radiotherapy plus ipilimumab. The receptor source for this set is a human donor with non-small cell lung cancer that progressed on radiotherapy plus ipilimumab.

This sequence joins TRBV4-1 and TRBJ1-1; 10 bases align to TRBD1. CDR3 length: 15 amino acids. Trimming took 4 bases from V and 0 from J; bases not matched to a gene: 2. Germline CDR1 reads MGHRA; CDR2 reads YSYEKL. CDR3 sequence (DNA): TGCGCCAGCAGCCGGGGGACAGGGGTGAACACTGAAGCTTTCTTT. Protein product: CASSRGTGVNTEAFF.

This chain connects TRBV5-4 to TRBJ2-3; 7 bases are shared with TRBD2. The V gene end was trimmed by 5 bases and the J gene end by 3 bases; junction bases not matched to a gene: 6. The length of the CDR3 is 14 residues. CDR1 and CDR2 (germline): SGHNT, YYREEE (reference sequence). This CDR3 reads CASRGTSETDTQYF. CDR3 coding DNA: TGTGCCAGCAGGGGAACTAGCGAAACAGATACGCAGTATTTT.

This clone has more than one count but fewer than ten. The rearrangement links TRBV21-1 to TRBJ1-1. TRBV21-1 is described as a pseudogene. There are 12 residues in the CDR3. The CDR3 is CASSNLSTEAFF. The CDR3 coding sequence is TGTGCCAGCAGCAATCTGAGCACTGAAGCTTTCTTT.

A single count supports this clone. The J gene is TRBJ2-7, the V gene TRBV10-3; TRBD1 aligns across 7 bases. Germline CDR1 and CDR2: ENHRY and SYGVKD. The J segment lost 6 bases and the V segment lost 2 bases, leaving 19 bases of the junction unmatched. The CDR3 has 18 residues. CDR3 bases: TGTGCCATCAGTGAGGGTAAGGGTTGGACAGGAGGACCCGCCGAGCAGTACGTC. Residues: CAISEGKGWTGGPAEQYV.

The chain couples TRBV4-2 to TRBJ1-1; D is unresolved. The CDR3 contains 13 residues. Between the trimmed V and J ends, which lost 4 bases and 2 bases, there was a span of 8 bases. Germline values: CDR1 LGHNA, CDR2 YNFKEQ. CDR3 loop: CASSPGKNTEAFF. The DNA for the CDR3 is TGTGCCAGCAGCCCAGGTAAAAACACTGAAGCTTTCTTT.

The chain joins TRBV2 to TRBJ1-5; D is possibly TRBD1 (5 bases). Germline V gene sequence: CDR1 SNHLY, CDR2 FYNNEI. CDR3 length: 15 residues. The V and J ends lost 4 bases and 3 bases respectively, with 13 bases between them. The CDR3 sequence: CASSAGPGHNQPQHF. The CDR3 coding sequence is TGTGCCAGCAGTGCCGGGCCAGGGCACAATCAGCCCCAGCATTTT.

As DNA, the CDR3 is TGTGCCAGCAGTTACGGGGACAGCAATACGCAGTATTTT. It specifies CASSYGDSNTQYF. The V gene is TRBV6-6, the J gene TRBJ2-3; 7 bases are shared with TRBD1. Trimming at V came to 2 bases and at J to 7 bases, leaving 3 bases not matched to a gene. The CDR3 loop spans 13 amino acids. Germline V gene sequence: CDR1 MNHNY, CDR2 SVGAGI (reference sequence).

This chain connects TRBV19 to TRBJ2-5; 7 nucleotides align to TRBD2. Germline CDR1 and CDR2: LNHDA and SQIVND (reference sequence). The CDR3 is 16 residues long. V lost 1 base and J lost 5; bases outside the gene matches: 10. CDR3 bases: TGTGCCAGTAGTATAGTCCCCGCGGGAGTGAAGGAGACCCAGTACTTC. This translates into CASSIVPAGVKETQYF.

V and J are TRBV7-9 and TRBJ1-1; 8 nucleotides match TRBD1. There are 17 residues in the CDR3. With V trimmed by 3 bases and J by 0 bases, 9 bases remained unmatched. CDR1 is SEHNR and CDR2 is FQNEAQ in the germline V gene (reference sequence). The CDR3 is CASSFGQGIYLNTEAFF. The CDR3 DNA follows: TGTGCCAGCAGCTTCGGACAGGGTATTTATTTGAACACTGAAGCTTTCTTT.

The chain has TRBV11-2 and TRBJ2-2; no reliable D call. Looked up from germline, CDR1 is SGHAT and CDR2 is FQNNGV. The V and J ends lost 3 bases and 2 bases respectively, with 10 bases between them. The CDR3 is made up of 15 amino acids. CDR3 loop: CASSLYRPNTGELFF. The DNA for the CDR3 is TGTGCCAGCAGCTTGTATCGGCCTAACACCGGGGAGCTGTTTTTT.

The V and J genes are TRBV6-5 and TRBJ1-1; 7 nucleotides line up with TRBD1. V dropped 6 bases and J dropped 4; count of bases not matched to a gene: 8. Germline values: CDR1 MNHEY, CDR2 SVGAGI. The CDR3 runs to 14 residues. The CDR3 sequence is CASRSGQAGTEAFF. The CDR3, as DNA: TGTGCCAGCAGATCCGGACAGGCGGGCACTGAAGCTTTCTTT.

This sequence joins TRBV30 and TRBJ2-3, with TRBD1 as a possible D gene (5 bases). There are 12 residues in the CDR3. The ends were cut back, 3 bases at V and 4 bases at J, with 8 bases in the middle. Germline CDR1 and CDR2: GTSNPN and SVGIG (reference sequence). CDR3 sequence: CAWRRGPDTQYF. In DNA, the CDR3 is TGTGCCTGGAGAAGGGGCCCAGATACGCAGTATTTT.

The CDR3 is CSVVGWREQTVYGYTF. The CDR3 bases are TGCAGCGTTGTTGGTTGGAGGGAACAGACGGTCTATGGCTACACCTTC. The chain is built from TRBV29-1 and TRBJ1-2; D not resolved. Germline V CDR1 and CDR2: SQVTM, ANQGSEA. CDR3 length equals 16 residues. Trimming removed 4 bases at V and 4 bases at J, with 22 bases between.

The CDR3 reads CASREELQTGLSYEQYF. CDR3 sequence (DNA): TGTGCCAGCAGAGAGGAGCTACAGACAGGGCTCTCCTACGAGCAGTACTTC. The chain couples TRBV2 to TRBJ2-7, with TRBD1 matching 7 bases. This CDR3 spans 17 amino acids. The germline V gene has CDR1 SNHLY and CDR2 FYNNEI. V was pared by 6 bases and J by 0 bases, with 14 bases of the junction left unmatched.

This clone occurred a few times. The chain uses TRBV11-2 and TRBJ2-7; weak D call: TRBD2 (7 bases). CDR1 is SGHAT, CDR2 FQNNGV, per germline. V was shortened by 1 base and J by 6 bases, with 13 bases between the two germline ends. The CDR3 contains 14 residues. For the CDR3, the DNA is TGTGCCAGCAGCTTAGGACTTGGGGGGGCCGAGCAGTACGTC. It encodes CASSLGLGGAEQYV.

V and J are TRBV6-5 and TRBJ2-7; no definite D call. The germline V gene encodes CDR1 MNHEY and CDR2 SVGAGI. This CDR3 is 13 amino acids long. The germline V and J ends were trimmed by 4 bases and 5 bases, with 12 bases remaining between them. The CDR3 reads CASSSNYNHEQYF. The CDR3 DNA sequence: TGTGCCAGCAGTTCCAACTATAATCACGAGCAGTACTTC.

This clone was recorded a few times. The rearrangement uses TRBV19 and TRBJ1-1, with D unresolved. The V and J ends lost 6 bases and 1 base respectively, with 18 bases between them. Germline-derived CDR1 and CDR2 are LNHDA and SQIVND (reference sequence). There are 16 residues in the CDR3. The DNA of the CDR3 is TGTGCCAGTAGCGCTATTCTCACGACGCAGAACACTGAAGCTTTCTTT. The encoded protein is CASSAILTTQNTEAFF.

The chain employs TRBV30 and TRBJ1-1; D is unclear. Trimming took off 5 bases at V and 0 bases at J, with 22 bases between the two ends. The germline gives CDR1 GTSNPN, CDR2 SVGIG (reference sequence). This CDR3 is built from 17 residues. This CDR3 reads CAWLPVGPPSMNTEAFF. Written as DNA, the CDR3 is TGTGCCTGGCTTCCCGTGGGCCCCCCCTCTATGAACACTGAAGCTTTCTTT.

The V and J genes are TRBV28 and TRBJ2-3; D is uncertain. This CDR3 is 13 amino acids long. Germline V CDR1 and CDR2: MDHEN, SYDVKM. Deletions cut 7 bases from V and 0 bases from J, with 8 bases between. The CDR3 nucleotides are TGTGCCAGCATTGCGCTTAGCACAGATACGCAGTATTTT. Translated: CASIALSTDTQYF.

The gene calls are TRBV11-2 and TRBJ1-1; 7 bases are a match to TRBD1. V lost 5 bases to trimming and J lost 4 bases; unmatched junction nucleotides: 16. The CDR3 length is 17 residues. Germline-derived CDR1 and CDR2 are SGHAT and FQNNGV. The DNA for the CDR3 is TGTGCCAGCAGCGTGGGGACAGATTTCGTGACGTTCACTGAAGCTTTCTTT. The encoded protein is CASSVGTDFVTFTEAFF.

The chain has TRBV27 and TRBJ1-5; 7 nucleotides line up with TRBD1. The trim removed 5 bases at V and 7 bases at J, leaving 14 bases unmatched. Germline CDR1 is MNHEY and CDR2 is SMNVEV (reference sequence). This CDR3 region has 16 residues. CDR3: CASSPTPGGKSQPQHF. The CDR3, as DNA: TGTGCCAGCAGTCCCACCCCAGGGGGGAAATCGCAGCCCCAGCATTTT.